This T cell receptor (beta chain) emerged from a study of blood T cell repertoires in COVID-19. Overall study: Samples came from the United States, Italy and Spain, spanning acute and convalescent COVID-19.

Deletions cut 2 bases from V and 0 bases from J, with 8 bases between. The CDR3 is 14 amino acids. Germline V gene sequence: CDR1 KGHSH, CDR2 LQKENI. This clone was picked up a small number of times. In the study's own analysis: The assay estimated nucleated cells by amplifying reference gene primers. Here immunoSEQ multiplex PCR was the method, and the copy in TCRdb shows in-frame clones only, minus some. The D gene and trimming were derived from the DNA, and the V and J assignments and clone size from that table. The repertoire holds roughly 17,000 clones, with 78% as singletons. The receptor was derived from a man in his fifties or sixties with active or convalescent COVID-19. The J gene is TRBJ2-7, the V gene TRBV18; TRBD1 is a possible D gene (6 bases). What was sequenced was peripheral blood. This chain's CDR3 is CASSPDRSSYEQYF. Written as DNA, the CDR3 is TGTGCCAGCTCACCAGACAGGAGCTCCTACGAGCAGTACTTC. The complete variable domain, with remaining parts taken from reference TRBV18 and TRBJ2-7, reads NAGVMQNPRHLVRRRGQEARLRCSPMKGHSHVYWYRQLPEEGLKFMVYLQKENIIDESGMPKERFSAEFPKEGPSILRIQQVVRGDSAAYFCASSPDRSSYEQYFGPGTRLTVT.